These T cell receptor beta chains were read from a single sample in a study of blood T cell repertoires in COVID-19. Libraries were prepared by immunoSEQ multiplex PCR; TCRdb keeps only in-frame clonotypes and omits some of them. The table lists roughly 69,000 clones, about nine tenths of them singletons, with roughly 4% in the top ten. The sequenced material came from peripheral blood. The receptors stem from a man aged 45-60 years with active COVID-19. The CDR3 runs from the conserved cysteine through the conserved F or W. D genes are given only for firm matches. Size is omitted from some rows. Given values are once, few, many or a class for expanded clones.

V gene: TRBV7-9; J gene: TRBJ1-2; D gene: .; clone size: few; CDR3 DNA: TGTGCCAGCAGCTTAGTGACAACCGCCTATGGCTACACCTTC; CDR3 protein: CASSLVTTAYGYTF
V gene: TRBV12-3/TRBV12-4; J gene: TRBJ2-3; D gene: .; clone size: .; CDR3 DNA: TGTGCCAGCAGACGGACAGATACGCAGTATTTT; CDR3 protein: CASRRTDTQYF
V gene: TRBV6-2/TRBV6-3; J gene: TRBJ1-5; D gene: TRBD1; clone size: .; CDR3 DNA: TGTGCCAGCAGCCGGACAGGGGGCGTTCAGCCCCAGCATTTT; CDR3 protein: CASSRTGGVQPQHF
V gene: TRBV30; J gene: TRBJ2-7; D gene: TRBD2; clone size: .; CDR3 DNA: TGTGCCTCTCAAAGGGGACTAACCTACGAGCAGTACTTC; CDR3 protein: CASQRGLTYEQYF
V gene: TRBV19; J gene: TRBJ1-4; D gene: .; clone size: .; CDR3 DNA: TGTGCCAGTTCACCCTGGAGTAATGAAAAACTGTTTTTT; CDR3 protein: CASSPWSNEKLFF
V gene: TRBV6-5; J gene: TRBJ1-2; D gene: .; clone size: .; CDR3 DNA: TGTGCCAGCAGTTTAGCGAGTAACTATGGCTACACCTTC; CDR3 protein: CASSLASNYGYTF
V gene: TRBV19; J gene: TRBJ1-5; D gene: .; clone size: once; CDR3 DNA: TGTGCCAGTCTGCCTCGGGGTAGCAATCAGCCCCAGCATTTT; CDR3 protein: CASLPRGSNQPQHF
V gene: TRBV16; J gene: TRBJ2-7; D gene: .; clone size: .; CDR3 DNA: TGTGCCAGCAGGGGGGGAATGGGACAGTCCTACGAGCAGTACTTC; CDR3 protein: CASRGGMGQSYEQYF
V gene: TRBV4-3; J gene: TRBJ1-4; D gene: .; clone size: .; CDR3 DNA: TGCGCCAGCAGCCAAGACCAGGGTATGGGTGAAAAACTGTTTTTT; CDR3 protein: CASSQDQGMGEKLFF
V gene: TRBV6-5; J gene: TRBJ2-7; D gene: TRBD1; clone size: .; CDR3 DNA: TGTGCCAGCAGACCCACCGGGACAGGGTTCTACGAGCAGTACTTC; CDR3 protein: CASRPTGTGFYEQYF
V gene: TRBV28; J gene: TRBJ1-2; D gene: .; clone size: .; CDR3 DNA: TGTGCCAGCAGTTTATTATGGGGAAGCGGCTATGGCTACACCTTC; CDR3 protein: CASSLLWGSGYGYTF
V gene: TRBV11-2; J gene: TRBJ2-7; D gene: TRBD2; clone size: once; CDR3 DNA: TGTGCCAGCAGTCTTAGCGGGAGGAACGAGCAGTACTTC; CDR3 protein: CASSLSGRNEQYF
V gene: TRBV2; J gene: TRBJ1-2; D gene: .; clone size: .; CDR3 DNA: TGTGCCAGCAGTGGCGGCAGACAGAATAACTATGGCTACACCTTC; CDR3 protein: CASSGGRQNNYGYTF
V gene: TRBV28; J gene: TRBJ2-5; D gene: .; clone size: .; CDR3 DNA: TGTGCCAGCAGTTTAAGACTATCGGAGACCCAGTACTTC; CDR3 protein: CASSLRLSETQYF
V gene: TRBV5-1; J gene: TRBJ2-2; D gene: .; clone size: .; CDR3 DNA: TGCGCCAGCAGCTTCACCCCCTACGAGGATGGAGGGTCCGGGGAGCTGTTTTTT; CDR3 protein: CASSFTPYEDGGSGELFF
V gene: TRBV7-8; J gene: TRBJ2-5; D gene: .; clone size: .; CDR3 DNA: TGTGCCAGCAGCTTAGGCGGTCGAGAGACCCAGTACTTC; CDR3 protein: CASSLGGRETQYF
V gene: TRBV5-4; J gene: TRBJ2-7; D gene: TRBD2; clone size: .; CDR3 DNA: TGTGCCAGCAGCGCCTCCGCCACTAGCGGGGGATCTTACGAGCAGTACTTC; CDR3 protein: CASSASATSGGSYEQYF
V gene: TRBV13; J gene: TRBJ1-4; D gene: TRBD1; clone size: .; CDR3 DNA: TGTGCCAGCACCCAGGGGGCAGAGTCTGAAAAACTGTTTTTT; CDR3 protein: CASTQGAESEKLFF
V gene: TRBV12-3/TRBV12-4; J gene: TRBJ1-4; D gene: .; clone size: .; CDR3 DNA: TGTGCCAGCAGTTTAATCATGAATGAAAAACTGTTTTTT; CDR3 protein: CASSLIMNEKLFF
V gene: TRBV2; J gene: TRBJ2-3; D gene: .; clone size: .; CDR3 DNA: TGTGCCAGCACCGTCAGCGGGTCAACAGATACGCAGTATTTT; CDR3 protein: CASTVSGSTDTQYF
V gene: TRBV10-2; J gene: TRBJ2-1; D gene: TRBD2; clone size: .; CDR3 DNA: TGCGCCAGCAGACGACTAGCGGGAGAGGGCTATGAGCAGTTCTTC; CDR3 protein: CASRRLAGEGYEQFF
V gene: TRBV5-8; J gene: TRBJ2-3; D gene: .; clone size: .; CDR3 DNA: TGTGCCAGCAGCCTCCTAGGGGGGGGGCTAACAGATACGCAGTATTTT; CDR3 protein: CASSLLGGGLTDTQYF
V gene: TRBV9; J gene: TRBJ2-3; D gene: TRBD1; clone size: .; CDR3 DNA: TGTGCCAGCAGCGTTGCCGGGACAGGGGGCCGGGGGTACACAGATACGCAGTATTTT; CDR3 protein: CASSVAGTGGRGYTDTQYF